A selection of T cell receptor beta chains follows, all from one sample in a study of cytomegalovirus exposure and HLA in healthy donors. Method: immunoSEQ multiplex PCR; TCRdb's copy keeps in-frame clones and lacks some. The sample yields roughly 200,000 clones, 70% to 85% seen once. Specimen: PBMCs. The receptors stem from a woman in her thirties in good health and CMV-seropositive. The CDR3 runs from the conserved cysteine through the conserved F or W. D genes are given only for firm matches. Not every row has a clone size; where given, it reads once, few, many or a size class.

15 TRBD1 TRBJ2-7 . TRBV11-2 CASSLDYDRASEQYF TGTGCCAGCAGCTTAGATTACGACAGGGCCAGCGAGCAGTACTTC
16 . TRBJ1-2 . TRBV5-6 CASSVEGSLTNYGYTF TGTGCCAGCAGCGTAGAGGGCAGCCTAACCAACTATGGCTACACCTTC
17 TRBD1 TRBJ2-7 once TRBV30 CAWSASFRDRGFNEQYF TGTGCCTGGAGTGCATCCTTTCGGGACAGGGGCTTCAACGAGCAGTACTTC
15 TRBD1 TRBJ2-1 . TRBV27 CASSLHWTGDNEQFF TGTGCCAGCAGTTTACACTGGACAGGGGATAATGAGCAGTTCTTC
16 TRBD1 TRBJ2-5 . TRBV15 CATSKGETGQQETQYF TGTGCCACCAGCAAAGGGGAGACAGGGCAGCAAGAGACCCAGTACTTC
20 . TRBJ2-2 . TRBV12-5 CASGLVLSRPGIWNSGELFF TGTGCTAGTGGTTTGGTACTTTCCCGGCCAGGGATCTGGAATTCCGGGGAGCTGTTTTTT
14 TRBD1 TRBJ1-4 . TRBV15 CATSLGQGDEKLFF TGTGCCACCAGCCTGGGACAGGGGGACGAAAAACTGTTTTTT
15 TRBD1 TRBJ2-7 . TRBV4-2 CASSQEHRGLYEQYF TGTGCCAGCAGCCAAGAACACAGGGGGCTCTACGAGCAGTACTTC
16 TRBD1 TRBJ1-1 . TRBV10-3 CAISDGGGRGNTEAFF TGTGCCATCAGTGACGGAGGGGGCCGGGGGAACACTGAAGCTTTCTTT
15 . TRBJ1-3 few TRBV7-9 CASTPFQGSGNTIYF TGTGCCAGCACCCCCTTTCAGGGGTCCGGAAACACCATATATTTT
14 . TRBJ2-1 few TRBV4-1 CASSQVGAEYEQFF TGCGCCAGCAGCCAAGTCGGAGCGGAGTATGAGCAGTTCTTC
15 . TRBJ2-2 few TRBV21-1 CASLTGDPYTGELFF TGTGCCAGTCTGACAGGGGACCCTTACACCGGGGAGCTGTTTTTT
13 . TRBJ2-3 . TRBV4-2 CASSQERTDTQYF TGTGCCAGCAGCCAAGAGAGGACAGATACGCAGTATTTT
14 TRBD2 TRBJ2-3 . TRBV2 CASSVERGRGTQYF TGTGCCAGCAGTGTCGAGCGGGGGCGCGGTACGCAGTATTTT
15 . TRBJ1-2 . TRBV4-1 CASSPKEAQNYGYTF TGCGCCAGCAGCCCAAAGGAGGCACAGAACTATGGCTACACCTTC
16 TRBD2 TRBJ2-2 . TRBV7-8 CASSVLGVAGPGELFF TGTGCCAGCAGCGTCCTTGGGGTAGCGGGACCCGGGGAGCTGTTTTTT
15 TRBD2 TRBJ2-7 . TRBV18 CASSPKTSGTYEQYF TGTGCCAGCTCACCCAAGACTAGCGGGACCTACGAGCAGTACTTC
14 TRBD1 TRBJ2-5 . TRBV5-4 CASSVDRAQETQYF TGTGCCAGCAGCGTCGACAGGGCGCAAGAGACCCAGTACTTC
15 TRBD1 TRBJ1-5 . TRBV4-3 CASSQGGQGYQPQHF TGCGCCAGCAGCCAGGGAGGACAGGGGTATCAGCCCCAGCATTTT
14 . TRBJ1-4 . TRBV5-1 CASSLWAGNEKLFF TGCGCCAGCAGCTTATGGGCAGGAAATGAAAAACTGTTTTTT
13 . TRBJ1-3 . TRBV18 CASSRPSGNTIYF TGTGCCAGCTCACGGCCCTCTGGAAACACCATATATTTT
14 . TRBJ2-5 . TRBV11-3 CASSPPPNQETQYF TGTGCCAGCAGCCCACCCCCTAACCAAGAGACCCAGTACTTC
13 TRBD1 TRBJ2-7 . TRBV29-1 CSAEGALTYEQYF TGCAGCGCCGAGGGGGCCTTAACCTACGAGCAGTACTTC